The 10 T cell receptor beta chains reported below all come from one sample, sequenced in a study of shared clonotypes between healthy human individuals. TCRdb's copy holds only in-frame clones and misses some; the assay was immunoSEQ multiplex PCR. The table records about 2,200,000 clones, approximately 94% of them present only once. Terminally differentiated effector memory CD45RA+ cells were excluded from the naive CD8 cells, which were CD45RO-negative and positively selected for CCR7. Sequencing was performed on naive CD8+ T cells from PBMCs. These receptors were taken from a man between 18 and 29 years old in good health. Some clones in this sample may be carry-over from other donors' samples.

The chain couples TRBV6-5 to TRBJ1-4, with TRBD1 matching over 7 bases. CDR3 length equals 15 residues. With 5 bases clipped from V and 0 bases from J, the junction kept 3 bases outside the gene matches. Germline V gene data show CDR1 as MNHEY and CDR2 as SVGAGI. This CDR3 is CASSGDSSTNEKLFF. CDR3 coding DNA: TGTGCCAGCAGTGGGGACAGCTCAACTAATGAAAAACTGTTTTTT.

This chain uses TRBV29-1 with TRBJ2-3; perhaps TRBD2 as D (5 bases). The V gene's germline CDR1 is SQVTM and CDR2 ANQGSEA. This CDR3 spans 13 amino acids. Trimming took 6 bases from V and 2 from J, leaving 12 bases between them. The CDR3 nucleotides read TGCAGCGTGGAGGTGGGCGCCACAGATACGCAGTATTTT. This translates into CSVEVGATDTQYF.

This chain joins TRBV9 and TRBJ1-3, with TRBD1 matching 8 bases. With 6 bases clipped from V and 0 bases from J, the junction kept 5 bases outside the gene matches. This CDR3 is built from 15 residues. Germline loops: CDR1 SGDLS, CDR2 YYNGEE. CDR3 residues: CASTPGTGSGNTIYF. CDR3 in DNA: TGTGCCAGCACCCCTGGGACAGGCTCTGGAAACACCATATATTTT.

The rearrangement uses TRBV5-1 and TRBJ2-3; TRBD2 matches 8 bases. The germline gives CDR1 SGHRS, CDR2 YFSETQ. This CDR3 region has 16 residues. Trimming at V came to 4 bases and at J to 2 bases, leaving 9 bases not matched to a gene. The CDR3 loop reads CASSLHRSGTTDTQYF. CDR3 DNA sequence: TGCGCCAGCAGCCTCCATCGTAGCGGGACCACAGATACGCAGTATTTT.

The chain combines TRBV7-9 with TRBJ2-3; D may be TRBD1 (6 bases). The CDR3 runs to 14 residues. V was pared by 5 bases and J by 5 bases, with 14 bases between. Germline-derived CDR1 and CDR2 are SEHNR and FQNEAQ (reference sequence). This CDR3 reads CASSLSQGKDTQYF. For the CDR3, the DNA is TGTGCCAGCAGCCTAAGCCAGGGGAAAGATACGCAGTATTTT.

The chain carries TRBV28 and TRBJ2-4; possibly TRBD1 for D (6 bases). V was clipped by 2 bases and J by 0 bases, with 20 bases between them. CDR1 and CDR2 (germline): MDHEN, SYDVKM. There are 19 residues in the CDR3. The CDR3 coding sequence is TGTGCCAGCAGTTTACCCCGCAGGGGCCACTCTCTAGCCAAAAACATTCAGTACTTC. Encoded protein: CASSLPRRGHSLAKNIQYF.

The CDR3 DNA is TGTGCCAGCAGTTTAATGACAGGGGGCACAACTTTTCAAGAGACCCAGTACTTC. Its translation: CASSLMTGGTTFQETQYF. The chain links TRBV28 to TRBJ2-5, with TRBD1 identical over 10 bases. Germline V gene data show CDR1 as MDHEN and CDR2 as SYDVKM. The CDR3 sequence is 18 residues long. V shed 2 bases, J shed 2 bases, and the junction held 11 bases outside the gene matches.

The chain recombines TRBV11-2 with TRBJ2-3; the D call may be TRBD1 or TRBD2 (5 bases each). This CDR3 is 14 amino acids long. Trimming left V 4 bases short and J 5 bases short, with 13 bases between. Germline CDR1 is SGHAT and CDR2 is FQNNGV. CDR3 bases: TGTGCCAGCAGCTCGTGGGTGGGGGAAGATACGCAGTATTTT. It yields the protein CASSSWVGEDTQYF. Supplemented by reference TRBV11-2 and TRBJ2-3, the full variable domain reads EAGVAQSPRYKIIEKRQSVAFWCNPISGHATLYWYQQILGQGPKLLIQFQNNGVVDDSQLPKDRFSAERLKGVDSTLKIQPAKLEDSAVYLCASSSWVGEDTQYFGPGTRLTVL.

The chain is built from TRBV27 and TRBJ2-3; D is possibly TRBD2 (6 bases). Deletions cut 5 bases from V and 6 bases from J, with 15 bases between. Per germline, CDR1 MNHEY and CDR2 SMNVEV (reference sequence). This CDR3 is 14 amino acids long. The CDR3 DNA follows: TGTGCCAGCAGTCCACAGGAGGGGTGGGATACGCAGTATTTT. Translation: CASSPQEGWDTQYF.

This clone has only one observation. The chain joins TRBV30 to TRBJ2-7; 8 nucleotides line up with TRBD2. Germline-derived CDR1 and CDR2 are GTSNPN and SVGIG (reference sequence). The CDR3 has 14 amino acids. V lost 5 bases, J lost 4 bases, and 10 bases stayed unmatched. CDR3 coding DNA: TGTGCCTGGGCCCTACGGGAGGGGCCTTACGAGCAGTACTTC. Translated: CAWALREGPYEQYF.